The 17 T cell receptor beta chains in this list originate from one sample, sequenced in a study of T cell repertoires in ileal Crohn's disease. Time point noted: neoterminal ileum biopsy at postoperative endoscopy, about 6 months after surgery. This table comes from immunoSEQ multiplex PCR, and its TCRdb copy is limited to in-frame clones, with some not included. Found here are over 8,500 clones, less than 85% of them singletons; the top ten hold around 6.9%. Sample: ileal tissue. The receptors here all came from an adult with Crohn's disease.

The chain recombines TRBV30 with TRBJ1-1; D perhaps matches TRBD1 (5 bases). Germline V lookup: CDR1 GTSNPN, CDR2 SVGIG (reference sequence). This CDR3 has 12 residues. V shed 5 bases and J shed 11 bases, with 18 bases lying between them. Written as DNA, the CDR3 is TGTGCCTGGGGTTCAGGGCTGCGTTCGGCTTTCTTT. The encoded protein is CAWGSGLRSAFF.

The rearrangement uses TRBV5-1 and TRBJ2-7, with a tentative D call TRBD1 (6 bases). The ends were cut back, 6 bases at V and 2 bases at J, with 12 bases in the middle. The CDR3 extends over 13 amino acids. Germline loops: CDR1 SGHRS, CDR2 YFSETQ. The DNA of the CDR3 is TGCGCCAGCAAGTGGGACATCGCCTACGAGCAGTACTTC. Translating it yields CASKWDIAYEQYF.

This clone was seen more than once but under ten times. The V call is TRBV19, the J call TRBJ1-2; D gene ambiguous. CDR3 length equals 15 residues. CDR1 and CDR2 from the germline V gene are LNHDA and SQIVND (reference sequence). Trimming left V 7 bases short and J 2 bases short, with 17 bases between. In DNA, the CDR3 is TGTGCCAGTAACTCTAGGAGGGCTGGGAACTATGGCTACACCTTC. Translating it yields CASNSRRAGNYGYTF.

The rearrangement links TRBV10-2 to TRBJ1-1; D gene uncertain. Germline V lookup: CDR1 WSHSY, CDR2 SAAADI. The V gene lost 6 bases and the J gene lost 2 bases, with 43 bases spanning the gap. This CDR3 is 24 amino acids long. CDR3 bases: TGCGCCAGCAGCCTCACCAACTTAGGTCGGAAAGAGGGAAACGGCCTGACCTTTAACACTGAAGCTTTCTTT. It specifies CASSLTNLGRKEGNGLTFNTEAFF.

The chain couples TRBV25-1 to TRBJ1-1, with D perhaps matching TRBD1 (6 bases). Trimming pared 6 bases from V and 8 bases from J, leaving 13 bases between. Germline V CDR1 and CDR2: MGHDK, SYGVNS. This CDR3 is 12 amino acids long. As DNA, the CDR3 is TGTGCCAGCAGCTTGCAGGGGTCCGAAGCTTTCTTT. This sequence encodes CASSLQGSEAFF.

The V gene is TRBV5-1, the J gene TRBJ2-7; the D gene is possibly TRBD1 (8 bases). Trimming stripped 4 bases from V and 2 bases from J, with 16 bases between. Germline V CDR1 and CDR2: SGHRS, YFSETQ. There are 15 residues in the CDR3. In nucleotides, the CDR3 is TGCGCCAGCAGCAAGAGACAGGGGACTACCTACGAGCAGTACTTC. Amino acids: CASSKRQGTTYEQYF.

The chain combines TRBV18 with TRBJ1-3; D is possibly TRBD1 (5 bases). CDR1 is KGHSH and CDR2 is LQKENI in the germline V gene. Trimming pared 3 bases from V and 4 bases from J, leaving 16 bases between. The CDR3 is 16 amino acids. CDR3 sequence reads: CASSPMMGHSGNTIYF. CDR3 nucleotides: TGTGCCAGCTCACCGATGATGGGGCATTCAGGAAACACCATATATTTT.

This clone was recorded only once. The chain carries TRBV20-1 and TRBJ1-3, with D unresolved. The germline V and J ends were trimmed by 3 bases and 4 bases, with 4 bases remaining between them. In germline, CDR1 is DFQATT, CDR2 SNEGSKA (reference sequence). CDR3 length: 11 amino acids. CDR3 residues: CSARAGNTIYF. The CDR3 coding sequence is TGCAGTGCTAGGGCCGGAAACACCATATATTTT.

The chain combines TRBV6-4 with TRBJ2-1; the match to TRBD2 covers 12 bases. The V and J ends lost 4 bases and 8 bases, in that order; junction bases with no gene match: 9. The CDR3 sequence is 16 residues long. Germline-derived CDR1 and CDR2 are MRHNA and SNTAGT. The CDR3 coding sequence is TGTGCCAGCAGTGGCTCTAGCGGGGGGGGAAAGGATGAGCAGTTCTTC. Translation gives CASSGSSGGGKDEQFF.

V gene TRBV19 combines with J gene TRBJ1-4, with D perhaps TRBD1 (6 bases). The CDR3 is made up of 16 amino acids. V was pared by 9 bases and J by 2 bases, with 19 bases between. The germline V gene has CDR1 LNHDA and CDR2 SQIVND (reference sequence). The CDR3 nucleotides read TGTGCCAGCAGAGGGACATTCACTGGCACTAATGAAAAACTGTTTTTT. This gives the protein CASRGTFTGTNEKLFF.

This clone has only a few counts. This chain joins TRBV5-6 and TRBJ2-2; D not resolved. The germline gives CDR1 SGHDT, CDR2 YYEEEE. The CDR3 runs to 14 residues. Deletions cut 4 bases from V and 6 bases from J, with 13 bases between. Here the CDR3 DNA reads TGTGCCAGCAGCCTCATAACTAACGCCGGGGAGCTGTTTTTT. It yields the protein CASSLITNAGELFF.

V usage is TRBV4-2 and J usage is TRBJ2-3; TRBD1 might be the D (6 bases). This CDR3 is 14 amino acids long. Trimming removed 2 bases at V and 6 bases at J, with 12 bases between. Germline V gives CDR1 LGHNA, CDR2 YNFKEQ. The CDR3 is CASSQPDRGDTQYF. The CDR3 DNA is TGTGCCAGCAGCCAACCCGATAGGGGGGATACGCAGTATTTT.

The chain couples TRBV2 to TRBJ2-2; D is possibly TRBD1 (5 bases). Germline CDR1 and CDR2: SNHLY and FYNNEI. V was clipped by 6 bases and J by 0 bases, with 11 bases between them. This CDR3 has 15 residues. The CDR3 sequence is CASRDRSPNTGELFF. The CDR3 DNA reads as TGTGCCAGCAGAGACAGAAGCCCGAACACCGGGGAGCTGTTTTTT.

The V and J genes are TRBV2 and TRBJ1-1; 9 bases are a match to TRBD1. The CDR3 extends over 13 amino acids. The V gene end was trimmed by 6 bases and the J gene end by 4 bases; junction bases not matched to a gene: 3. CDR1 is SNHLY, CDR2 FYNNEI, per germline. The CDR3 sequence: CASRWTGVTEAFF. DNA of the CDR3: TGTGCCAGCAGATGGACAGGGGTCACTGAAGCTTTCTTT.

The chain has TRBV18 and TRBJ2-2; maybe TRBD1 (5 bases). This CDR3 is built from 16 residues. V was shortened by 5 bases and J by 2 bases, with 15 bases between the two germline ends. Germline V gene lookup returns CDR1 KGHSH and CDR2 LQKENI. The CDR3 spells CASSFTGGFNTGELFF. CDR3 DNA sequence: TGTGCCAGCTCATTTACAGGCGGCTTCAACACCGGGGAGCTGTTTTTT.

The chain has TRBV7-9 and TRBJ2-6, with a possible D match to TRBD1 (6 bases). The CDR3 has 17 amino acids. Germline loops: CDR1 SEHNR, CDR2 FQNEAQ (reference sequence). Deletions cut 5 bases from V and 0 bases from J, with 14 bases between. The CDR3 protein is CASSLWTAYSGANVLTF. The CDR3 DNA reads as TGTGCCAGCAGCCTGTGGACAGCTTACTCTGGGGCCAACGTCCTGACTTTC.

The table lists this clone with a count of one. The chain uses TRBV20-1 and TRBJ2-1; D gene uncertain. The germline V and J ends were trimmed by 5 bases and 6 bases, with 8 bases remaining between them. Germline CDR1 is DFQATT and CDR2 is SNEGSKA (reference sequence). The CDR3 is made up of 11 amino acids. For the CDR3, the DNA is TGCAGTGCTGAGAGAGGCAATGAGCAGTTCTTC. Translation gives CSAERGNEQFF.